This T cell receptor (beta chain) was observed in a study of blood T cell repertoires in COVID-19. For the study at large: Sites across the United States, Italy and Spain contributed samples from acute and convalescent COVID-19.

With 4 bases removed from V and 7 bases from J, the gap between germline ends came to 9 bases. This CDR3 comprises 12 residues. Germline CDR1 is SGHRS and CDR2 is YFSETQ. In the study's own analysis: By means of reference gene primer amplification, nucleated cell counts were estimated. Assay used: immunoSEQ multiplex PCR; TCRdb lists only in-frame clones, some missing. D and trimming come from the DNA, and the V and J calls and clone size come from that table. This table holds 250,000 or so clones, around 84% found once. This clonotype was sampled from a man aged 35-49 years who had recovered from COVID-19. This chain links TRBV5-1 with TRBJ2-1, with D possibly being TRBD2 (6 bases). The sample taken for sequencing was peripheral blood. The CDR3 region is CASSAGLNEQFF. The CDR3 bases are TGCGCCAGCAGCGCGGGGTTGAATGAGCAGTTCTTC.